This TCR beta chain was retrieved from a study of T cell responses to AZD1222 COVID-19 vaccine. Comments on this clone: Its antigen is not identified.

Study conclusions and caveats: Unmutated variant regions are reportedly the target of nearly half of TCRs that are spike-specific.

Some clones are missing from TCRdb's copy, which holds only in-frame ones; the method was immunoSEQ multiplex PCR. In the table there are about 100,000 clones, roughly 90% of which are singletons. CDR3 size: 13 residues. J lost 9 bases, V lost 6 bases, and 0 bases had no gene match. Germline V gives CDR1 KGHSH, CDR2 LQKENI. The specimen comprised peripheral blood, sampled on day 0 of MenACWY control vaccination. The receptor was isolated from an adult in good health. V gene TRBV18 combines with J gene TRBJ1-6, with 12 positions matching TRBD1. The DNA for the CDR3 is TGTGCCAGCTCGGGACAGGGGGCTTCACCCCTCCACTTT. It codes for CASSGQGASPLHF.